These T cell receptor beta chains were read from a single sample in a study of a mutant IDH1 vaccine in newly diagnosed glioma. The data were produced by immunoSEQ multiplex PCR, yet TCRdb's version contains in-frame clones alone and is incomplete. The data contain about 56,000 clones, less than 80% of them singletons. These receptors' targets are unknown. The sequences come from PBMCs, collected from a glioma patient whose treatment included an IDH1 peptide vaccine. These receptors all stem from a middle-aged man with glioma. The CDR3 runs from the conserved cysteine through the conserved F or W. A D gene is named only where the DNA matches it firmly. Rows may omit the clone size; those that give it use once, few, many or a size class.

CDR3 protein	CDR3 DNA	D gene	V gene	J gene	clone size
CATSRVNTEAFF	TGTGCCACTTCAAGGGTTAACACTGAAGCTTTCTTT	-	TRBV19	TRBJ1-1	few
CASRPGQGVYGYTF	TGTGCCAGCAGACCGGGACAGGGAGTTTATGGCTACACCTTC	TRBD1	TRBV6-5	TRBJ1-2	-
CASSLAIYQPQHF	TGTGCCAGCAGCTTAGCAATCTATCAGCCCCAGCATTTT	-	TRBV7-2	TRBJ1-5	medium-sized
CAWSRDRGPGQPQHF	TGTGCCTGGAGTCGGGACAGGGGGCCCGGTCAGCCCCAGCATTTT	TRBD1	TRBV30	TRBJ1-5	-
CSVEDRSDYNEQFF	TGCAGCGTTGAAGATAGGTCCGACTACAATGAGCAGTTCTTC	-	TRBV29-1	TRBJ2-1	-
CASSTQPASTDTQYF	TGTGCCAGTAGTACCCAGCCCGCTAGCACAGATACGCAGTATTTT	-	TRBV19	TRBJ2-3	-
CATLERGAFF	TGTGCGACTCTAGAACGGGGGGCTTTCTTT	-	TRBV5-3	TRBJ1-1	-
CASSPNGGNSNEKLFF	TGCGCCAGCAGCCCTAATGGGGGGAACTCGAATGAAAAACTGTTTTTT	-	TRBV5-1	TRBJ1-4	-
CASSIDGEDSNQPQHF	TGTGCCAGTAGTATAGACGGGGAGGACAGCAATCAGCCCCAGCATTTT	-	TRBV19	TRBJ1-5	-
CASSALRYEQYF	TGTGCCAGCAGCGCACTCCGTTACGAGCAGTACTTC	-	TRBV7-9	TRBJ2-7	-
CASMAGMKEKLFF	TGTGCCAGCATGGCAGGGATGAAGGAAAAACTGTTTTTT	-	TRBV2	TRBJ1-4	-
CASSQVSQGSLTEAFF	TGCGCCAGCAGCCAAGTTTCCCAGGGGTCTTTAACTGAAGCTTTCTTT	-	TRBV4-3	TRBJ1-1	few
CASTTVGGPHHGGDYEQYF	TGCGCCAGCACTACAGTAGGGGGCCCTCACCATGGCGGGGACTACGAGCAGTACTTC	-	TRBV5-1	TRBJ2-7	-
CASRLTGNSYNEQFF	TGCGCCAGCAGACTGACAGGGAACTCCTACAATGAGCAGTTCTTC	TRBD1	TRBV5-1	TRBJ2-1	-
CASSLRGQGAYEQFF	TGTGCCAGCAGCCTCAGGGGGCAGGGTGCCTACGAGCAGTTCTTC	TRBD1	TRBV9	TRBJ2-1	-
CAWTDGQGWHTIYF	TGTGCCTGGACAGATGGGCAGGGGTGGCACACCATATATTTT	-	TRBV30	TRBJ1-3	-